This passage covers 5 T cell receptor beta chains from one sample sequenced in a study of TIL therapy for anti-PD-1-resistant metastatic lung cancer. As for time point: pre-treatment sample, taken before nivolumab and TIL therapy. The immunoSEQ assay was v3. This table comes from immunoSEQ multiplex PCR, and its TCRdb copy is limited to in-frame clones, with some not included. The table includes tens of thousands of clones, 86% detected once. Material: blood, obtained at baseline. These receptors were obtained from a person aged 25-79 years with non-small cell lung cancer.

The chain couples TRBV5-6 to TRBJ2-7; maybe TRBD1 (5 bases). The CDR3 totals 13 residues. V was shortened by 1 base and J by 4 bases, with 9 bases between the two germline ends. Germline V gene data show CDR1 as SGHDT and CDR2 as YYEEEE. In nucleotides, the CDR3 is TGTGCCAGCAGCTTGCTGACAGCATACGAGCAGTACTTC. It is translated as CASSLLTAYEQYF.

CDR3 sequence (DNA): TGTGCCAGCAGCCTTAGGCATGGTGGGCAGTATTTT. Protein product: CASSLRHGGQYF. The rearrangement joins TRBV11-2 to TRBJ2-3; the D is unclear. This CDR3 contains 12 residues. V was trimmed by 5 bases and J by 11 bases, leaving 14 bases between them. Germline V lookup: CDR1 SGHAT, CDR2 FQNNGV. Together with reference TRBV11-2 and TRBJ2-3, the CDR3 gives the full variable domain: EAGVAQSPRYKIIEKRQSVAFWCNPISGHATLYWYQQILGQGPKLLIQFQNNGVVDDSQLPKDRFSAERLKGVDSTLKIQPAKLEDSAVYLCASSLRHGGQYFGPGTRLTVL.

The gene calls are TRBV15 and TRBJ2-5, with 10 bases that match TRBD1. CDR1 and CDR2 from the germline V gene are LNHNV and YYDKDF (reference sequence). The trim removed 3 bases at V and 5 bases at J, leaving 9 bases unmatched. The CDR3 runs 16 residues. The CDR3 here is CATSREGGQGRETQYF. In DNA form, the CDR3 reads TGTGCCACCAGCAGGGAGGGGGGACAGGGGCGGGAGACCCAGTACTTC.

J is TRBJ2-5 and V is TRBV9; no clear D gene. The CDR3 covers 14 residues. V dropped 1 base and J dropped 1 base, with 8 bases sitting between them. Per germline, CDR1 SGDLS and CDR2 YYNGEE. In DNA, the CDR3 is TGTGCCAGCAGCGTATCAGGTTCCCAAGAGACCCAGTACTTC. This encodes CASSVSGSQETQYF.

V gene TRBV7-9 combines with J gene TRBJ2-7; 11 nucleotides agree with TRBD2. Germline CDR1 and CDR2: SEHNR and FQNEAQ (reference sequence). The V segment lost 7 bases and the J segment 3 bases; nucleotides outside the gene matches: 2. The CDR3 is made up of 13 amino acids. The CDR3 protein is CASTGTSGYEQYF. The CDR3 bases are TGTGCCAGCACCGGGACTAGCGGCTACGAGCAGTACTTC.